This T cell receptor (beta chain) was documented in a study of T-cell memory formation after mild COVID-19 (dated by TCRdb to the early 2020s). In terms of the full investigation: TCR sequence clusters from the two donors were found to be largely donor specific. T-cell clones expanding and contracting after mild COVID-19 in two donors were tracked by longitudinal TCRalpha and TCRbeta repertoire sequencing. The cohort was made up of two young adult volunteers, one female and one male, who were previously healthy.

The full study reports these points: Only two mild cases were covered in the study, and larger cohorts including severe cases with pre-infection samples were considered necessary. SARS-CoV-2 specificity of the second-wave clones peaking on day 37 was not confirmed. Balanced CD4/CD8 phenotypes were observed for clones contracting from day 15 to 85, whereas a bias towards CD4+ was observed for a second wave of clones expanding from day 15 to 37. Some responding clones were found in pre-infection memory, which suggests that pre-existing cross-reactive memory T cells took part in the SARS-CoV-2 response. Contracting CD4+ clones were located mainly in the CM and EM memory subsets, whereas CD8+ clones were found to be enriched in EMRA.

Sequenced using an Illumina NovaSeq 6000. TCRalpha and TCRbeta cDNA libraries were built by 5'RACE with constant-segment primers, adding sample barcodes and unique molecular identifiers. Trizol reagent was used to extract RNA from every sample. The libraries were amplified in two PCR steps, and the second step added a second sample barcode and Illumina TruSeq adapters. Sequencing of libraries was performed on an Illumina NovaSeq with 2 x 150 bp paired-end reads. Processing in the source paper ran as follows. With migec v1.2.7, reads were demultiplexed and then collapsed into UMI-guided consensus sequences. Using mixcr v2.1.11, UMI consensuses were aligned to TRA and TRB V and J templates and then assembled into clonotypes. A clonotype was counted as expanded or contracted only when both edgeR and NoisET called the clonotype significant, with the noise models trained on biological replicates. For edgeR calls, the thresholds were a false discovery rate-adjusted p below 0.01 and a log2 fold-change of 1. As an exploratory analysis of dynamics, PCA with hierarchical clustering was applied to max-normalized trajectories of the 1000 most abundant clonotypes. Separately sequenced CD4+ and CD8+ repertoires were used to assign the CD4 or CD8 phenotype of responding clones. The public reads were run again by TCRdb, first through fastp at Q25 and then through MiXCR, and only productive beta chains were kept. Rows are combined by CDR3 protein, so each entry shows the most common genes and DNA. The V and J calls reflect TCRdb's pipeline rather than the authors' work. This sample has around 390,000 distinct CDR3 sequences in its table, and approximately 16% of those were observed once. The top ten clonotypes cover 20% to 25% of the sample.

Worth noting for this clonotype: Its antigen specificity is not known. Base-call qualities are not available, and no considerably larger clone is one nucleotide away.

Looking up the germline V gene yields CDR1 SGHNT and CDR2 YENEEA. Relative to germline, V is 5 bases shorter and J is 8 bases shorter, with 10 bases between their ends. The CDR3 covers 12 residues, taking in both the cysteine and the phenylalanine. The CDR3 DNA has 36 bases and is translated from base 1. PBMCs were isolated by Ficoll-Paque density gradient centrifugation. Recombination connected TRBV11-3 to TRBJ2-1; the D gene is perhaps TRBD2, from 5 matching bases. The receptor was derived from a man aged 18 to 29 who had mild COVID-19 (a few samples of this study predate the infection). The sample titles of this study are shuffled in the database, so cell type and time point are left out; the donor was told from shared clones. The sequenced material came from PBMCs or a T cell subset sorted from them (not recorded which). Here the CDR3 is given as CASSPSGYEQFF. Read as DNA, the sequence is TGTGCCAGCAGCCCTTCGGGGTATGAGCAGTTCTTC.